The 19 T cell receptor beta chains presented below share a single source sample, sequenced in a study of T cell changes during pregnancy in multiple sclerosis. Assay used: immunoSEQ multiplex PCR; TCRdb lists only in-frame clones, some missing. The table has tens of thousands of clones, approximately 92% seen once. The sample was peripheral blood, taken in the third trimester of pregnancy. Every receptor here comes from a female donor in good health, enrolled as a control in a pregnancy study.

The chain employs TRBV28 and TRBJ2-5; 13 bases line up with TRBD2. In germline, CDR1 is MDHEN, CDR2 SYDVKM. V dropped 6 bases and J dropped 2; count of bases not matched to a gene: 3. The length of the CDR3 is 15 residues. The CDR3 sequence: CASRLAGGTQETQYF. CDR3 DNA sequence: TGTGCCAGCAGACTAGCGGGGGGGACTCAAGAGACCCAGTACTTC.

This chain connects TRBV6-5 to TRBJ1-4; 7 positions agree with TRBD1. V lost 0 bases to trimming and J lost 2 bases; unmatched junction nucleotides: 0. Germline-derived CDR1 and CDR2 are MNHEY and SVGAGI. The CDR3 extends over 15 amino acids. The CDR3 region is CASSYSTGTNEKLFF. As DNA, the CDR3 is TGTGCCAGCAGTTACTCGACAGGGACTAATGAAAAACTGTTTTTT.

The CDR3 coding sequence is TGTGCCATCGGTAGCGGGAGGGCCAGAGGCGGGGAGCTGTTTTTT. Protein product: CAIGSGRARGGELFF. The chain recombines TRBV10-3 with TRBJ2-2, with 11 bases matching TRBD2. Looked up from germline, CDR1 is ENHRY and CDR2 is SYGVKD. V was clipped by 8 bases and J by 7 bases; unmatched bases: 9. The length of the CDR3 is 15 residues.

The V gene is TRBV18, the J gene TRBJ2-7; maybe TRBD1 (5 bases). The CDR3 loop spans 14 amino acids. Germline assignment: CDR1 KGHSH and CDR2 LQKENI. V was trimmed by 2 bases and J by 5 bases, leaving 13 bases between them. The DNA of the CDR3 is TGTGCCAGCTCACCAGGACAAGTCTCGGACGAGCAGTACTTC. Amino acids: CASSPGQVSDEQYF.

This chain links TRBV6-1 with TRBJ2-7, with D hard to call. Germline assignment: CDR1 MNHNS and CDR2 SASEGT. Trimming left V 8 bases short and J 0 bases short, with 8 bases between. The CDR3 has 12 amino acids. The DNA for the CDR3 is TGTGCCAGCGCGCACAGCTCCTACGAGCAGTACTTC. This sequence encodes CASAHSSYEQYF.

This clone has a single count. The J gene is TRBJ2-5, the V gene TRBV30; TRBD1 agrees at 7 bases. The V gene end was trimmed by 2 bases and the J gene end by 1 base; junction bases not matched to a gene: 1. This CDR3 is 13 amino acids long. The germline CDR1 and CDR2 sequences are GTSNPN and SVGIG (reference sequence). CDR3 residues: CAWSTGVQETQYF. The CDR3 DNA reads TGTGCCTGGAGTACAGGGGTCCAAGAGACCCAGTACTTC.

This chain uses TRBV20-1 with TRBJ1-2; the match to TRBD1 covers 7 bases. In germline, CDR1 is DFQATT, CDR2 SNEGSKA (reference sequence). This CDR3 region has 11 residues. The V and J ends lost 3 bases and 8 bases, in that order; junction bases with no gene match: 3. The CDR3 is CSASDRAGYTF. CDR3 DNA sequence: TGCAGTGCTAGCGACAGGGCAGGCTACACCTTC.

The chain couples TRBV25-1 to TRBJ1-3; D is uncertain. Looked up from germline, CDR1 is MGHDK and CDR2 is SYGVNS. Trimming removed 6 bases at V and 0 bases at J, with 12 bases between. There are 15 residues in the CDR3. CDR3 loop: CASSETGSSGNTIYF. CDR3 nucleotide sequence: TGTGCCAGCAGCGAAACCGGGAGCTCTGGAAACACCATATATTTT.

V and J are TRBV7-2 and TRBJ2-2; TRBD2 is a possible D gene (5 bases). V was cut by 6 bases and J by 6 bases, with 17 bases left in between. This CDR3 is built from 15 residues. CDR1 and CDR2 (germline): SGHTA, FQGNSA. In DNA, the CDR3 is TGTGCCAGCAGGAGGACTCCCAATCCTCCCGGGGAGCTGTTTTTT. It specifies CASRRTPNPPGELFF.

The J gene is TRBJ2-6, the V gene TRBV6-6; 7 bases fit TRBD1. With 2 bases clipped from V and 3 bases from J, the junction kept 1 base outside the gene matches. Germline CDR1 MNHNY, CDR2 SVGAGI (reference sequence). This CDR3 region has 15 residues. CDR3 in amino acids: CASSYRQGGANVLTF. For the CDR3, the DNA is TGTGCCAGCAGTTACCGACAGGGTGGGGCCAACGTCCTGACTTTC.

The chain is built from TRBV18 and TRBJ2-3; 7 nucleotides align to TRBD2. The CDR3 spans 14 residues. Unmatched junction bases numbered 3, after V lost 2 bases and J lost 4 bases. Germline V lookup: CDR1 KGHSH, CDR2 LQKENI. CDR3 DNA sequence: TGTGCCAGCTCACCAGTGGCGGGAGCAGATACGCAGTATTTT. Its protein is CASSPVAGADTQYF.

This clone has a single count. V is TRBV30 and J is TRBJ2-1, with a weak D call TRBD1 (6 bases). This CDR3 comprises 14 residues. Germline values: CDR1 GTSNPN, CDR2 SVGIG (reference sequence). V gave up 0 bases and J gave up 8 bases, with 14 bases separating them. CDR3 in DNA: TGTGCCTGGAGTGTTGGGGGCCCGGGGTATGAGCAGTTCTTC. Residues: CAWSVGGPGYEQFF.

V is TRBV19 and J is TRBJ2-1; maybe TRBD2 (6 bases). Germline-derived CDR1 and CDR2 are LNHDA and SQIVND (reference sequence). The CDR3 consists of 14 residues. V was clipped by 4 bases and J by 7 bases, with 14 bases between them. The CDR3 loop reads CASSTFSGVNEQFF. In DNA form, the CDR3 reads TGTGCCAGTAGTACCTTCTCGGGAGTGAATGAGCAGTTCTTC.

V and J are TRBV19 and TRBJ1-1; D not certain. There are 11 residues in the CDR3. V was shortened by 4 bases and J by 7 bases, with 7 bases between the two germline ends. Germline V gene data show CDR1 as LNHDA and CDR2 as SQIVND (reference sequence). In nucleotides, the CDR3 is TGTGCCAGTAGTACCAGTTATGAAGCTTTCTTT. This sequence encodes CASSTSYEAFF.

The chain carries TRBV11-1 and TRBJ2-1; 10 bases line up with TRBD2. The CDR3 sequence is 15 residues long. Germline-derived CDR1 and CDR2 are SGHAT and FQDESV (reference sequence). With V trimmed by 0 bases and J by 8 bases, 4 bases remained unmatched. The CDR3 coding sequence is TGTGCCAGCAGCTTAGCGCTAAGCGGGAGGGATGAGCAGTTCTTC. This sequence encodes CASSLALSGRDEQFF. The full variable domain, completed using reference TRBV11-1 and TRBJ2-1, is EAEVAQSPRYKITEKSQAVAFWCDPISGHATLYWYRQILGQGPELLVQFQDESVVDDSQLPKDRFSAERLKGVDSTLKIQPAELGDSAMYLCASSLALSGRDEQFFGPGTRLTVL.

The V gene is TRBV5-1, the J gene TRBJ2-4; 7 bases are a match to TRBD1. Trimming took 5 bases from V and 0 from J; bases not matched to a gene: 5. The CDR3 sequence is 15 residues long. Germline loops: CDR1 SGHRS, CDR2 YFSETQ. CDR3: CASRTGLTAKNIQYF. CDR3 DNA sequence: TGCGCCAGCAGGACAGGGTTGACAGCCAAAAACATTCAGTACTTC.

J is TRBJ2-2 and V is TRBV11-2, with D possibly TRBD1 on 6 matching bases. This CDR3 is built from 16 residues. The V gene's germline CDR1 is SGHAT and CDR2 FQNNGV. Between the trimmed V and J ends, which lost 6 bases and 2 bases, there was a span of 16 bases. Written as DNA, the CDR3 is TGTGCCAGCAGACCTCCCCAGGGGCGCAACACCGGGGAGCTGTTTTTT. Translated, it gives CASRPPQGRNTGELFF.

The chain has TRBV6-1 and TRBJ2-5; TRBD1 agrees at 8 bases. This CDR3 has 14 amino acids. Unmatched junction bases numbered 10, after V lost 6 bases and J lost 7 bases. The germline CDR1 and CDR2 sequences are MNHNS and SASEGT. The CDR3 nucleotides are TGTGCCAGCAGCGAGGGGGGACAGGCCCGGACCCAGTACTTC. Its protein product is CASSEGGQARTQYF.

The chain is built from TRBV13 and TRBJ2-3; 11 positions agree with TRBD2. V gave up 6 bases and J gave up 6 bases; unmatched junction bases: 14. Germline lookup yields CDR1 PRHDT and CDR2 FYEKMQ (reference sequence). The CDR3 spans 17 residues. The chain's CDR3 is CASSQPPLAGGLDTQYF. CDR3 nucleotides: TGTGCCAGCAGTCAACCCCCCCTAGCGGGAGGATTGGATACGCAGTATTTT.